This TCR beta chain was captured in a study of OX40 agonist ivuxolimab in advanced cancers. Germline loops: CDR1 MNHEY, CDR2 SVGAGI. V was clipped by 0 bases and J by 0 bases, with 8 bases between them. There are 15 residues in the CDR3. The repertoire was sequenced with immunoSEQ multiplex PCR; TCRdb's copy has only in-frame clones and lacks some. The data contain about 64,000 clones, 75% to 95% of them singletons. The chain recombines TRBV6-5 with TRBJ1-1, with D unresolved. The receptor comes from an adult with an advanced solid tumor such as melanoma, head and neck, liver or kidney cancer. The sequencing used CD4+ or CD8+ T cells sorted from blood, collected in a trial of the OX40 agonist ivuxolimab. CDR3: CASSYSAALNTEAFF. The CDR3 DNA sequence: TGTGCCAGCAGTTACTCGGCGGCTCTGAACACTGAAGCTTTCTTT.